These 7 T cell receptor beta chains were all obtained from the same sample, sequenced in a study of identical twins. TCRdb ran MiXCR on the 5' RACE reads and lists one entry per CDR3 protein. This sample has 700,000 or so distinct CDR3 sequences; 21% occur once, and the top ten carry roughly 4%. The same sample was also studied in work on T cells expressing NK-cell markers.

The sequenced material came from PBMCs. The receptors were sampled from a woman aged 18-29 years in good health.

V gene TRBV9 combines with J gene TRBJ2-5; D is unclear. CDR3 length: 15 amino acids. V lost 0 bases and J 0 bases, leaving 9 bases between the germline ends. CDR1 and CDR2 (germline): SGDLS, YYNGEE. For the CDR3, the DNA is TGTGCCAGCAGCGTAGGGGGTCAGTACCAAGAGACCCAGTACTTC. The encoded protein is CASSVGGQYQETQYF.

This clonotype was seen a handful of times. The chain uses TRBV30 and TRBJ1-2, with D maybe TRBD1 (6 bases). The CDR3 has 10 residues. Trimming removed 5 bases at V and 8 bases at J, with 9 bases between. Germline CDR1 is GTSNPN and CDR2 is SVGIG (reference sequence). The DNA of the CDR3 is TGTGCCTGGTCAGGGGTGGGCTACACCTTC. This codes for CAWSGVGYTF.

This clonotype was recorded at least ten times. The chain joins TRBV20-1 to TRBJ2-1; weak D call: TRBD2 (6 bases). From germline, CDR1 is DFQATT and CDR2 SNEGSKA (reference sequence). Trimming removed 2 bases at V and 7 bases at J, with 24 bases between. This CDR3 comprises 17 residues. CDR3 DNA sequence: TGCAGTGCTAGAAGAAAACAGCGGGTCCTCACGTGGAATGAGCAGTTCTTC. Its protein product is CSARRKQRVLTWNEQFF.

The rearrangement links TRBV10-3 to TRBJ2-2, with 9 nucleotides matching TRBD1. The CDR3 is made up of 14 amino acids. Unmatched junction bases numbered 7, after V lost 8 bases and J lost 6 bases. CDR1 and CDR2 from the germline V gene are ENHRY and SYGVKD. Written as DNA, the CDR3 is TGTGCCATCCTAACAGGGGGCATGGCCGGGGAGCTGTTTTTT. The encoded protein is CAILTGGMAGELFF.

This clonotype has just a few counts. This rearrangement joins TRBV6-2 or TRBV6-3 to TRBJ2-2; no reliable D call. The CDR3 runs 12 residues. Trimming took off 7 bases at V and 6 bases at J, with 9 bases between the two ends. CDR1 is MNHEY and CDR2 is SVGEGT in the germline V gene. CDR3 coding DNA: TGTGCCAGCAACCTATGGGCCGGGGAGCTGTTTTTT. Translation: CASNLWAGELFF.

The chain is built from TRBV11-2 and TRBJ2-5; D might be TRBD1 or TRBD2, each matching 6 bases. V dropped 5 bases and J dropped 5 bases, with 18 bases sitting between them. The germline V gene encodes CDR1 SGHAT and CDR2 FQNNGV. This CDR3 contains 15 residues. The DNA for the CDR3 is TGTGCCAGCAGCATCCAAGGGGGGCGCGGGGAGACCCAGTACTTC. Its protein product is CASSIQGGRGETQYF. Filled out from reference TRBV11-2 and TRBJ2-5, the complete variable domain reads EAGVAQSPRYKIIEKRQSVAFWCNPISGHATLYWYQQILGQGPKLLIQFQNNGVVDDSQLPKDRFSAERLKGVDSTLKIQPAKLEDSAVYLCASSIQGGRGETQYFGPGTRLLVL.

The V and J genes are TRBV10-3 and TRBJ1-1, with a weak D call TRBD1 (5 bases). The CDR3 is made up of 13 amino acids. Trimming removed 4 bases from V and 10 bases from J, with 16 bases in between. Germline-derived CDR1 and CDR2 are ENHRY and SYGVKD. The CDR3 coding sequence is TGTGCCATCAGTGTCCAGGGAGGTTTGGGAGCTTTCTTT. It translates to CAISVQGGLGAFF.